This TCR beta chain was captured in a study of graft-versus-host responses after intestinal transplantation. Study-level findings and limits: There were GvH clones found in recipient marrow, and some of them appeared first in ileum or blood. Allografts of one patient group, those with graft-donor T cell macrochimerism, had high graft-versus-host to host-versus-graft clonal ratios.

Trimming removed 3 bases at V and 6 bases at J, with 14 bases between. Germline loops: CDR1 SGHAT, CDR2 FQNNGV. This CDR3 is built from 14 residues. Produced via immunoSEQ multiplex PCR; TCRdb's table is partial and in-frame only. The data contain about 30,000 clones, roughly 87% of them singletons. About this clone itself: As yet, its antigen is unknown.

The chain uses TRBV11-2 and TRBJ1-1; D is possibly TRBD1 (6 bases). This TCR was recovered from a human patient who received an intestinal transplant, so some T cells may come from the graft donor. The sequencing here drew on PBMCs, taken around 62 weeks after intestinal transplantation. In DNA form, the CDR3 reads TGTGCCAGCAGCTTCAGAGGGGGAATCGCTGAAGCTTTCTTT. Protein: CASSFRGGIAEAFF.